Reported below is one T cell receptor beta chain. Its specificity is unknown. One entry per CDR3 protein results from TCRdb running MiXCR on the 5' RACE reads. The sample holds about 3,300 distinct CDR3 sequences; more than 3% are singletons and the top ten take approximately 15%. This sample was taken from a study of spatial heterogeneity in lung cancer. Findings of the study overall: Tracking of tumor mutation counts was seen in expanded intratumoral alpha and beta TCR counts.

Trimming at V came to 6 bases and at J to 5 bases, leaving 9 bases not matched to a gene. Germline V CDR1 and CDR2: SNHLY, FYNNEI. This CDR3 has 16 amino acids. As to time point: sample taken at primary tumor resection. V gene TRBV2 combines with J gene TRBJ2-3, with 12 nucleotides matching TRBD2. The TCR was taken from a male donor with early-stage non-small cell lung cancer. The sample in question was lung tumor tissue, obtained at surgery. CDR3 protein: CASSRGLAGRKDTQYF. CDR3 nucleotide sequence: TGTGCCAGCAGCCGGGGACTAGCGGGTCGGAAAGATACGCAGTATTTT.